This is a list of T cell receptor beta chains from one sample in a study of graft-versus-host responses after intestinal transplantation. Assay: immunoSEQ multiplex PCR; the TCRdb copy retains only in-frame clones and omits some. The repertoire holds some 15,000 clones, about 74% seen once, with under 3.5% in the top ten. The sequencing here drew on ileum tissue, taken 14 days after transplant. These receptors were taken from a human patient who received an intestinal transplant, so some T cells may come from the graft donor. The CDR3 runs from the conserved cysteine through the conserved F or W. Fields, in order: J gene, V gene, clone size, D gene, CDR3 protein, CDR3 DNA. The D gene is left open where the match is weak. Size is stated for part of the rows, as once, few or many counts, or as a class when the clone is expanded.

>TRBJ2-7|TRBV4-1|few|TRBD1
CASSQDRGRAYEQYF
TGCGCCAGCAGCCAGGACAGGGGGCGGGCCTACGAGCAGTACTTC
>TRBJ2-2|TRBV6-1|.|TRBD2
CASSEVPGGLAGRWDTGELFF
TGTGCCAGCAGTGAAGTTCCAGGAGGACTAGCGGGACGATGGGACACCGGGGAGCTGTTTTTT
>TRBJ1-5|TRBV5-5|.|.
CASSSQGSSNQPQHF
TGTGCCAGCAGTTCTCAAGGTTCCAGCAATCAGCCCCAGCATTTT
>TRBJ2-1|TRBV6-4|.|.
CASSDSAGSYNEQFF
TGTGCCAGCAGTGACTCTGCGGGCTCCTACAATGAGCAGTTCTTC
>TRBJ1-1|TRBV5-1|few|TRBD1
CASSPRTGYGSYTEAFF
TGCGCCAGCAGCCCCCGGACAGGGTATGGGAGTTACACTGAAGCTTTCTTT
>TRBJ2-3|TRBV30|.|.
CAWSPQPGTQYF
TGTGCCTGGAGCCCCCAACCGGGTACGCAGTATTTT
>TRBJ2-3|TRBV11-3|.|TRBD2
CASSSPSGRDPDTQYF
TGTGCCAGCAGCTCCCCTAGCGGGAGGGACCCAGATACGCAGTATTTT
>TRBJ2-7|TRBV2|few|TRBD2
CASSVTSGGDYEQYF
TGTGCCAGCAGCGTAACTAGCGGGGGGGACTACGAGCAGTACTTC
>TRBJ2-1|TRBV11-3|few|TRBD2
CASSLDWGLAGKNEQFF
TGTGCCAGCAGCTTAGATTGGGGACTAGCGGGGAAGAATGAGCAGTTCTTC
>TRBJ2-7|TRBV5-4|.|.
CASSLTRYEQYF
TGTGCCAGCAGCTTGACTCGCTACGAGCAGTACTTC
>TRBJ2-4|TRBV2|.|.
CASSELNSIAKNIQYF
TGTGCCAGCAGTGAGCTTAATTCCATAGCCAAAAACATTCAGTACTTC
>TRBJ2-1|TRBV28|few|.
CASPPATNNEQFF
TGTGCCAGCCCCCCGGCCACGAACAATGAGCAGTTCTTC
>TRBJ2-1|TRBV6-5|.|.
CASSYSGGSWEQFF
TGTGCCAGCAGTTACTCGGGGGGATCGTGGGAGCAGTTCTTC
>TRBJ2-1|TRBV7-9|.|.
CASSLSVGPTNEQFF
TGTGCCAGCAGCTTAAGTGTCGGACCCACCAATGAGCAGTTCTTC
>TRBJ2-1|TRBV10-3|.|.
CAISGQRNSYNEQFF
TGTGCCATCAGTGGGCAGCGGAATTCCTACAATGAGCAGTTCTTC
>TRBJ2-7|TRBV14|.|TRBD1
CASSLARGTGGGYEQYF
TGTGCCAGCAGCCTCGCTCGCGGGACAGGGGGCGGCTACGAGCAGTACTTC
>TRBJ1-4|TRBV27|.|.
CASSSLQGGSEKLFF
TGTGCCAGCAGTTCCCTACAGGGAGGATCGGAAAAACTGTTTTTT
>TRBJ2-7|TRBV27|.|TRBD1
CASSLTGGSYEQYF
TGTGCCAGCAGTTTAACAGGGGGTTCCTACGAGCAGTACTTC
>TRBJ2-7|TRBV19|.|TRBD2
CASSMSGLANRGYEQYF
TGTGCCAGTAGTATGTCCGGACTAGCAAACAGAGGGTACGAGCAGTACTTC
>TRBJ2-5|TRBV10-2|.|TRBD2
CASSEGEGQETQYF
TGCGCCAGCAGTGAGGGGGAGGGGCAAGAGACCCAGTACTTC
>TRBJ2-3|TRBV6-6|.|TRBD2
CASRRLAGSTDTQYF
TGTGCCAGCAGAAGACTAGCGGGTAGCACAGATACGCAGTATTTT
>TRBJ1-1|TRBV6-5|.|.
CASSYGLRNTEAFF
TGTGCCAGCAGTTACGGCTTAAGGAACACTGAAGCTTTCTTT
>TRBJ2-3|TRBV9|.|.
CASSVYLTDQDTQYF
TGTGCCAGCAGCGTATATTTGACAGATCAAGATACGCAGTATTTT
>TRBJ2-7|TRBV6-5|.|.
CASSYLSGGRSYEQYF
TGTGCCAGCAGTTACTTATCGGGGGGCCGAAGCTACGAGCAGTACTTC
>TRBJ2-1|TRBV6-1|.|TRBD2
CASSERLAGYNEQFF
TGTGCCAGCAGTGAAAGGCTAGCGGGTTACAATGAGCAGTTCTTC
>TRBJ2-3|TRBV14|.|TRBD2
CASSQDWGARLAEYTDTQYF
TGTGCCAGCAGCCAAGATTGGGGTGCGCGGCTAGCGGAATACACAGATACGCAGTATTTT
>TRBJ2-7|TRBV5-1|.|.
CASSFLPGEQYF
TGCGCCAGCAGCTTTCTCCCCGGTGAGCAGTACTTC
>TRBJ2-7|TRBV6-5|.|TRBD2
CASSRDPGLAGWHF
TGTGCCAGCAGCCGAGACCCGGGACTAGCGGGCTGGCACTTC
>TRBJ2-1|TRBV25-1|.|.
CASSFFRSYNEQFF
TGTGCCAGCAGTTTTTTTCGCTCCTACAATGAGCAGTTCTTC
>TRBJ2-7|TRBV30|.|.
CAWSVSPYEQYF
TGTGCCTGGAGTGTATCCCCCTACGAGCAGTACTTC
>TRBJ2-5|TRBV30|.|.
CAWSSGQETQYF
TGTGCCTGGAGCAGCGGGCAAGAGACCCAGTACTTC
>TRBJ1-6|TRBV5-1|.|TRBD1
CASSPDRGPGNSPLHF
TGCGCCAGCAGCCCAGACAGGGGCCCGGGTAATTCACCCCTCCACTTT
>TRBJ2-2|TRBV18|once|TRBD1
CASSPGTGNTGELFF
TGTGCCAGCTCACCAGGGACAGGGAACACCGGGGAGCTGTTTTTT
>TRBJ1-1|TRBV2|.|.
CARQILSEAFF
TGTGCCAGACAAATACTTAGTGAAGCTTTCTTT
>TRBJ2-1|TRBV9|.|TRBD2
CASSPREKSYNEQFF
TGTGCCAGCAGCCCGCGGGAGAAATCCTACAATGAGCAGTTCTTC
>TRBJ1-5|TRBV6-1|.|.
CASTGGYPWQPQHF
TGTGCCAGCACCGGGGGCTATCCGTGGCAGCCCCAGCATTTT
>TRBJ2-7|TRBV9|.|.
CASSVGSSGAYEQYF
TGTGCCAGCAGCGTAGGATCCTCCGGGGCATACGAGCAGTACTTC
>TRBJ2-1|TRBV7-3|once|TRBD2
CASSLMSLAGNEQFF
TGTGCCAGCAGCTTAATGTCTTTAGCGGGGAATGAGCAGTTCTTC
>TRBJ2-1|TRBV11-1|.|.
CASTLMGSFNEQFF
TGTGCCAGCACCCTCATGGGGAGTTTCAATGAGCAGTTCTTC
>TRBJ2-3|TRBV5-1|.|.
CASSLPGPADTQYF
TGCGCCAGCAGCTTGCCTGGGCCAGCAGATACGCAGTATTTT
>TRBJ2-7|TRBV4-1|.|.
CASSQVGKPGEQYF
TGCGCCAGCAGCCAAGTCGGAAAGCCCGGCGAGCAGTACTTC
>TRBJ2-5|TRBV2|.|TRBD1
CASSEPGTGGAETQYF
TGTGCCAGCAGTGAACCCGGGACAGGGGGCGCGGAGACCCAGTACTTC
>TRBJ2-7|TRBV5-6|.|.
CASSLGGLTYEQYF
TGTGCCAGCAGCTTGGGGGGCCTGACCTACGAGCAGTACTTC
>TRBJ2-1|TRBV5-5|.|TRBD2
CASSPWTSGIQFF
TGTGCCAGCAGCCCGTGGACTAGCGGGATTCAGTTCTTC
>TRBJ2-7|TRBV5-6|.|TRBD1
CASSQGQIPYEQYF
TGTGCCAGCAGCCAGGGACAGATTCCCTACGAGCAGTACTTC
>TRBJ2-7|TRBV2|few|.
CASSEYGVPFYEQYF
TGTGCCAGCAGTGAATATGGGGTCCCCTTCTACGAGCAGTACTTC
>TRBJ2-2|TRBV4-2|.|.
CASSQGQANTGELFF
TGTGCCAGCAGCCAAGGTCAAGCGAACACCGGGGAGCTGTTTTTT
>TRBJ2-6|TRBV2|.|.
CASSYGNYRYSRANVLTF
TGTGCCAGCAGTTATGGAAATTACCGATACAGTCGGGCCAACGTCCTGACTTTC
>TRBJ2-1|TRBV21-1|.|.
CASSLSKGLREGEQFF
TGTGCCAGCAGCCTTTCAAAGGGACTAAGGGAGGGTGAGCAGTTCTTC
>TRBJ2-3|TRBV7-6|.|TRBD2
CASSVMGGSRTDTQYF
TGTGCCAGCAGCGTGATGGGCGGGAGTCGCACAGATACGCAGTATTTT
>TRBJ1-4|TRBV5-4|few|.
CASSLDRTNEKLFF
TGTGCCAGCAGCTTGGACAGAACTAATGAAAAACTGTTTTTT
>TRBJ1-2|TRBV4-1|.|.
CASSQGGAGYTF
TGCGCCAGCAGCCAAGGGGGGGCGGGCTACACCTTC
>TRBJ2-7|TRBV7-8|once|TRBD1
CASSLGAGTGSYEQYF
TGTGCCAGCAGCTTAGGGGCCGGGACAGGCTCCTACGAGCAGTACTTC
>TRBJ2-4|TRBV14|once|.
CASSLRTHHLLAKNIQYF
TGTGCCAGCAGCCTGAGAACACACCATCTACTAGCCAAAAACATTCAGTACTTC